The TCR beta chain under discussion was sequenced for a study of OX40 agonist ivuxolimab in advanced cancers. Study-wide results and caveats: At doses 0.1 to 3.0 mg/kg, CD4+ and CD8+ clones expanded.

The data were produced by immunoSEQ multiplex PCR, yet TCRdb's version contains in-frame clones alone and is incomplete. The sample includes more than 70,000 clones, just over 85% of them seen just once. The germline V and J ends were trimmed by 6 bases and 1 base, with 15 bases remaining between them. The CDR3 has 15 residues. CDR1 and CDR2 (germline): MNHEY, SVGAGI. Autoimmune disease history or systemic immunosuppression meant exclusion. About this clone itself: Its antigen is still unknown.

The receptor was isolated from an adult with an advanced solid tumor such as melanoma, head and neck, liver or kidney cancer. Sequenced material: CD4+ or CD8+ T cells sorted from blood, taken in a trial of the OX40 agonist ivuxolimab. The chain employs TRBV6-5 and TRBJ1-1; D perhaps matches TRBD1 (6 bases). This CDR3 is CASSRNRASNTEAFF. CDR3 in DNA: TGTGCCAGCAGCCGGAACAGGGCTTCGAACACTGAAGCTTTCTTT.